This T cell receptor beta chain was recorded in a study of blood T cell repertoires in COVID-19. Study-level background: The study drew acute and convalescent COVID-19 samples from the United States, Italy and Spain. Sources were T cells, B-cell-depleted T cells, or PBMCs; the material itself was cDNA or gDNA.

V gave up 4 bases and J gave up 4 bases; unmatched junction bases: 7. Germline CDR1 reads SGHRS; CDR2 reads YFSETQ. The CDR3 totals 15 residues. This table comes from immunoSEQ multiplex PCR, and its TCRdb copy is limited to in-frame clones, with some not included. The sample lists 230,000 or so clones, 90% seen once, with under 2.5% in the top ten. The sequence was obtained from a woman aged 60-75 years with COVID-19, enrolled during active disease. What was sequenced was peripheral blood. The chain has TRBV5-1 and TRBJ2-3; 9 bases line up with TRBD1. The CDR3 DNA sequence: TGCGCCAGCAGCCGGGACAGGGTAATGTCAGATACGCAGTATTTT. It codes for CASSRDRVMSDTQYF.